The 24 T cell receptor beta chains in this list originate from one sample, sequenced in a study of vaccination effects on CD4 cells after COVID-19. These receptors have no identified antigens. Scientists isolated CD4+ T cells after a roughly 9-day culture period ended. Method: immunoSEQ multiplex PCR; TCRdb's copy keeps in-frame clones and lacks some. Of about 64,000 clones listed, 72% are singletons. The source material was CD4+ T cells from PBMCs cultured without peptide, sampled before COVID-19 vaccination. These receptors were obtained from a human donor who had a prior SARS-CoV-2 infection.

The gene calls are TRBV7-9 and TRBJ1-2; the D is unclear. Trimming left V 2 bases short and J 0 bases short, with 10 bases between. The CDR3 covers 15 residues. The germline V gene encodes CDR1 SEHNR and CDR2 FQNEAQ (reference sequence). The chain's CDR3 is CASSLFGGTNYGYTF. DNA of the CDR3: TGTGCCAGCAGCTTATTTGGCGGTACTAACTATGGCTACACCTTC.

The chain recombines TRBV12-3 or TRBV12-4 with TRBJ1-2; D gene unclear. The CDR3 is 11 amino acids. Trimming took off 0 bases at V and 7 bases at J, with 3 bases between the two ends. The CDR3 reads CASSLALGYTF. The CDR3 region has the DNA TGTGCCAGCAGTTTAGCGCTTGGCTACACCTTC.

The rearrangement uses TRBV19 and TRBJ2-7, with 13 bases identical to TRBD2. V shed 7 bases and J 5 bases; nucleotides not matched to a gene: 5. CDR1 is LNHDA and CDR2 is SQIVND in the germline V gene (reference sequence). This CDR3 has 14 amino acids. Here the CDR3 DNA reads TGTGCCAGTACCCGGACTAGCGGGAGTGACGAGCAGTACTTC. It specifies CASTRTSGSDEQYF.

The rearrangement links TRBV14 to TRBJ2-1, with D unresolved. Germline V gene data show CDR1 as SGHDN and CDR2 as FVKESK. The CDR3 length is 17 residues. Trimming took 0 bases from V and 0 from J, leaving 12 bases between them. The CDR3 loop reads CASSQDARSSSYNEQFF. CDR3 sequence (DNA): TGTGCCAGCAGCCAAGATGCCAGATCCTCCTCCTACAATGAGCAGTTCTTC.

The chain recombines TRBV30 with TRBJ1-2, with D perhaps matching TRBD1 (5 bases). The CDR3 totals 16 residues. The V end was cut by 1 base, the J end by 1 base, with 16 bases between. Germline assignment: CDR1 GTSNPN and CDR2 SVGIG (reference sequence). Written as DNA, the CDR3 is TGTGCCTGGAGTGCCCCCACAGGAACCCTTAACTATGGCTACACCTTC. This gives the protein CAWSAPTGTLNYGYTF.

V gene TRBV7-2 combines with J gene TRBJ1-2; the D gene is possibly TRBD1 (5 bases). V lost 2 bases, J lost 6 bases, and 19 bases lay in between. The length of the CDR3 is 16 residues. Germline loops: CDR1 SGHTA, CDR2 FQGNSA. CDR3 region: CASSLSPHAGRDGYTF. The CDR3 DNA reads TGTGCCAGCAGCTTATCCCCCCACGCAGGGAGGGATGGCTACACCTTC.

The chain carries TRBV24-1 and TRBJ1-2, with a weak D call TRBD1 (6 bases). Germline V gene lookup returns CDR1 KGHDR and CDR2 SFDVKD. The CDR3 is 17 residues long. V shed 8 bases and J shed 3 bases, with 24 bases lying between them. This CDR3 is CATIPNSSGARDYGYTF. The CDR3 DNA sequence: TGTGCCACCATTCCTAACTCCTCAGGGGCTCGGGACTATGGCTACACCTTC.

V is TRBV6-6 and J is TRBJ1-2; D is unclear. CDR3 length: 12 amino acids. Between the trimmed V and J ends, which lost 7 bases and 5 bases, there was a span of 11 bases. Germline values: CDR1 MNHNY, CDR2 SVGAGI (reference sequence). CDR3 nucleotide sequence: TGTGCCAGCACCCTCAACGAATATGGCTACACCTTC. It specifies CASTLNEYGYTF.

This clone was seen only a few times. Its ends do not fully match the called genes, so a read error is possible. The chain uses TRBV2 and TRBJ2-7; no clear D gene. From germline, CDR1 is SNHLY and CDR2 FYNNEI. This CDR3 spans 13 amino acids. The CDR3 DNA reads TGTGCCAGCAGTCCCGAAACAGATTATCGTATGGACTTC. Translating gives CASSPETDYRMDF. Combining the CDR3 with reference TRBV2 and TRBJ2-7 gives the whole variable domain EPEVTQTPSHQVTQMGQEVILRCVPISNHLYFYWYRQILGQKVEFLVSFYNNEISEKSEIFDDQFSVERPDGSNFTLKIRSTKLEDSAMYFCASSPETDYRMDFGPGTRLTVT.

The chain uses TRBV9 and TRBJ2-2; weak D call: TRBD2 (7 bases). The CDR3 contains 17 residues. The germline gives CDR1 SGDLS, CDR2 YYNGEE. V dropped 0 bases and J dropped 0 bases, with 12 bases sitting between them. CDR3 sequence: CASSVGAGASNTGELFF. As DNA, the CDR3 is TGTGCCAGCAGCGTAGGCGCGGGGGCTTCGAACACCGGGGAGCTGTTTTTT.

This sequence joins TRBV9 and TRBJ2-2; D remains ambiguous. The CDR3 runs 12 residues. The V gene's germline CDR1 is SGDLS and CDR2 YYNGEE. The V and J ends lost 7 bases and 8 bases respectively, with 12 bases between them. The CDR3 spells CASGRLGGELFF. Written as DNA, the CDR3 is TGTGCCAGCGGACGCCTGGGAGGGGAGCTGTTTTTT.

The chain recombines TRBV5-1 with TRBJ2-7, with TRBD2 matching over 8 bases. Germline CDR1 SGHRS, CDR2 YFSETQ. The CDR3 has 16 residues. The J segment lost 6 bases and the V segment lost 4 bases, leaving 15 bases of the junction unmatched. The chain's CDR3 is CASSPYASGGAPEQYF. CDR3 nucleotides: TGCGCCAGCAGCCCTTACGCATCCGGGGGGGCCCCCGAGCAGTACTTC.

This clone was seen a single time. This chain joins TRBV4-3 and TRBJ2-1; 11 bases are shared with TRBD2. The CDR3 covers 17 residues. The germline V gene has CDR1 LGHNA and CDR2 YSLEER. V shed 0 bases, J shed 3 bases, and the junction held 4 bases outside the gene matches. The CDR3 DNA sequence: TGCGCCAGCAGCCAAGATCGACTAGCGGGATTCTACAATGAGCAGTTCTTC. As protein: CASSQDRLAGFYNEQFF.

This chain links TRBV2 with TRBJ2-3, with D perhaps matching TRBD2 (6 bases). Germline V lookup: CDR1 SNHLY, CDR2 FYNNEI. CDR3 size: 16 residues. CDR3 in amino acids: CVTSRSATWGEDTQYF. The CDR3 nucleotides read TGTGTGACTAGTAGGTCAGCCACCTGGGGGGAAGATACGCAGTATTTT.

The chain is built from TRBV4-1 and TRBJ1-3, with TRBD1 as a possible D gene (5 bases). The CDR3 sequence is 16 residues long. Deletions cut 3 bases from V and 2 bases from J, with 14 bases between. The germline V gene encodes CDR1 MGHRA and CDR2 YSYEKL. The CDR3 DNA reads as TGCGCCAGCAGCCATAACCAGGGTGAAGCTGGAAACACCATATATTTT. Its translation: CASSHNQGEAGNTIYF.

For the CDR3, the DNA is TGTGCCAGCAGCCAATCGGCTAGCGGGAGGGCCAGTTTCGGCGATACGCAGTATTTT. This translates into CASSQSASGRASFGDTQYF. V usage is TRBV4-2 and J usage is TRBJ2-3; 12 nucleotides match TRBD2. V lost 2 bases and J lost 6; bases outside the gene matches: 15. The CDR3 is made up of 19 amino acids. Germline lookup yields CDR1 LGHNA and CDR2 YNFKEQ.

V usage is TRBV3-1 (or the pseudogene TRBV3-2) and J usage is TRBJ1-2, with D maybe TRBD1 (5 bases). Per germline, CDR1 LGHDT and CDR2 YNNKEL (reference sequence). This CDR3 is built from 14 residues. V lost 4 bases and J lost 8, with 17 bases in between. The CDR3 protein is CASSLSSGRGGYTF. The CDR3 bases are TGTGCCAGCAGCCTATCGTCGGGACGGGGAGGCTACACCTTC.

CDR3 protein: CASSQQGGEAFF. The CDR3 coding sequence is TGTGCCAGCAGCCAACAAGGGGGTGAGGCTTTCTTT. V gene TRBV6-6 combines with J gene TRBJ1-1, with D possibly being TRBD1 (6 bases). The CDR3 totals 12 residues. From germline, CDR1 is MNHNY and CDR2 SVGAGI (reference sequence). V lost 6 bases to trimming and J lost 11 bases, with 16 bases between them.

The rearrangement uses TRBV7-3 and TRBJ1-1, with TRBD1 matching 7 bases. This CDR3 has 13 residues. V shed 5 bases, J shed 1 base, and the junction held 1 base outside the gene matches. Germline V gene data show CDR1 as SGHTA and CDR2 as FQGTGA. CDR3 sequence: CASSRQGNTEAFF. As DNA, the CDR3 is TGTGCCAGCAGCCGACAGGGGAACACTGAAGCTTTCTTT.

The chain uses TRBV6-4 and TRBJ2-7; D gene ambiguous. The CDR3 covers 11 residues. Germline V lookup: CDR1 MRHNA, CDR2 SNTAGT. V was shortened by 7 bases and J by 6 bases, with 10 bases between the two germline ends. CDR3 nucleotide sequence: TGTGCCAGCAACGCGGCCGGCGAGCAGTACTTC. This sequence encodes CASNAAGEQYF.

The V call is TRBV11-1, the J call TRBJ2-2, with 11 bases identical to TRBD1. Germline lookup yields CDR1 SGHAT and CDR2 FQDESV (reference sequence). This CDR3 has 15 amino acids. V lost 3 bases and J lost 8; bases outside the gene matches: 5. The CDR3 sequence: CASSFRTGGVGELFF. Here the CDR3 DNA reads TGTGCCAGCAGCTTTCGGACAGGGGGCGTGGGGGAGCTGTTTTTT.

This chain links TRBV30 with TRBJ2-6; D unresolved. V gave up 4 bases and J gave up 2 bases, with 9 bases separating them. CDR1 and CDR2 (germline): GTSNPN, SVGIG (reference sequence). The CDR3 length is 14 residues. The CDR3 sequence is CAWTGETGANVLTF. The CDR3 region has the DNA TGTGCCTGGACCGGAGAGACTGGGGCCAACGTCCTGACTTTC.

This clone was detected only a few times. CDR3 amino acids: CASSFQPGLNTDTQYF. In DNA form, the CDR3 reads TGCGCCAGCAGCTTTCAGCCGGGACTTAACACAGATACGCAGTATTTT. This rearrangement joins TRBV5-1 to TRBJ2-3, with D maybe TRBD2 (6 bases). This CDR3 comprises 16 residues. The germline V gene encodes CDR1 SGHRS and CDR2 YFSETQ. V lost 2 bases and J 2 bases, leaving 15 bases between the germline ends.

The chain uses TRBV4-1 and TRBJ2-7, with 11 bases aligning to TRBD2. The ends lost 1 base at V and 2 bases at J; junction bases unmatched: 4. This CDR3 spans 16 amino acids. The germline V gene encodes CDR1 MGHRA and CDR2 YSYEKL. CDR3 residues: CASSQGRLAGTYEQYF. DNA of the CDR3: TGCGCCAGCAGCCAAGGAAGACTAGCGGGGACCTACGAGCAGTACTTC.